This note documents a single T cell receptor (beta chain) sequence. The data were taken from a study of T cells after yellow fever vaccination. Study overall: Low-cell-number fractions underwent preparation using SMART-Seq v4 Ultra Low Input. Notes on the study in general: Subsequent to the booster, the majority of primary-vaccination clones reappeared (around 96% CD4, 88% CD8).

The V end lost 5 bases, the J end lost 11 bases, and 6 bases lay between the germline ends. Germline V gives CDR1 WSHSY, CDR2 SAAADI. CDR3 length: 9 residues. One entry per CDR3 protein, called by TCRdb with MiXCR from the 5' RACE reads. The sample lists some 100,000 distinct CDR3 sequences, about 8.2% occurring once. J is TRBJ1-1 and V is TRBV10-2; possible D gene TRBD1, 5 bases. Sequenced material: CD8+ T cells not binding an NS4B(214-222) dextramer, sorted from PBMCs, taken around 15 days after the first yellow fever vaccination. The sequence derives from a man between 18 and 29 years old who received the YFV17D yellow fever vaccine. This CDR3 is CASSPGAFF. The CDR3, as DNA: TGCGCCAGCAGTCCAGGGGCTTTCTTT.